The clone carrying this T cell receptor beta chain was seen just once. This sample is drawn from a study of blood T cell repertoires in COVID-19. Across the study: In each case, the material was cDNA or gDNA derived from T cells, B-cell-depleted T cells, or PBMCs.

The repertoire was sequenced with immunoSEQ multiplex PCR; TCRdb's copy has only in-frame clones and lacks some. The sample holds under 500,000 clones, roughly 90% seen once. Germline-derived CDR1 and CDR2 are LNHDA and SQIVND (reference sequence). The CDR3 totals 15 residues. The germline V and J ends were trimmed by 8 bases and 1 base, with 15 bases remaining between them. Sequenced input: peripheral blood. V usage is TRBV19 and J usage is TRBJ1-5; D might be TRBD1 (6 bases). This sequence was found in a woman aged 30 to 39 with acute or convalescent COVID-19. The CDR3 region is CASRSGGQSNQPQHF. In DNA, the CDR3 is TGTGCCAGTCGGTCGGGGGGCCAAAGCAATCAGCCCCAGCATTTT.